The clone carrying this T cell receptor (beta chain) was picked up a small number of times. The data derive from a study of spatial heterogeneity in lung cancer. The CDR3 length is 15 residues. The germline CDR1 and CDR2 sequences are SGHDN and FVKESK. The V and J ends lost 3 bases and 0 bases, in that order; junction bases with no gene match: 5. As for time point: sample taken at primary tumor resection. Whole RNA, which was extracted from tumor, nontumor lung tissue or frozen PBMC, was sequenced without any cell sorting. Every TCR cDNA molecule bore a unique molecular identifier. TCRdb redid the calling of the 5' RACE reads with MiXCR, one entry per CDR3 protein. Of some 85,000 distinct CDR3 sequences listed, 15% to 20% are singletons.

V and J are TRBV14 and TRBJ2-7, with 7 bases matching TRBD2. The TCR sequence derives from a male donor with early-stage non-small cell lung cancer. The material sequenced was PBMCs, taken at surgery. The CDR3 nucleotides are TGTGCCAGCAGCCAGTGGGGCGGGAGCTCCTACGAGCAGTACTTC. Protein: CASSQWGGSSYEQYF.